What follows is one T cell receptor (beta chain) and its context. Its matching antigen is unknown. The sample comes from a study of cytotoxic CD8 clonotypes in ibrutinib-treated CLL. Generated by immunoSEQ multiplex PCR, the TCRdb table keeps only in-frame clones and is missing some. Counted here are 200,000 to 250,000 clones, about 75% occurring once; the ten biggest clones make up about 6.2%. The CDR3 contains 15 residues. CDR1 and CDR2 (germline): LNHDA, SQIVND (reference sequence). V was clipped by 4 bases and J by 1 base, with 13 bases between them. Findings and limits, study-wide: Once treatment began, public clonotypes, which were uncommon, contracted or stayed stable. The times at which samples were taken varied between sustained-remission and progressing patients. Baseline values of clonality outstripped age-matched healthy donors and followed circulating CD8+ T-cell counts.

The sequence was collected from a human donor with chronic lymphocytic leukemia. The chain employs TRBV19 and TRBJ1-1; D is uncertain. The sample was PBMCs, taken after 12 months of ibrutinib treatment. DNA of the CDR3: TGTGCCAGTAGTAGAGGAGGAGATTGGAACACTGAAGCTTTCTTT. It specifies CASSRGGDWNTEAFF.